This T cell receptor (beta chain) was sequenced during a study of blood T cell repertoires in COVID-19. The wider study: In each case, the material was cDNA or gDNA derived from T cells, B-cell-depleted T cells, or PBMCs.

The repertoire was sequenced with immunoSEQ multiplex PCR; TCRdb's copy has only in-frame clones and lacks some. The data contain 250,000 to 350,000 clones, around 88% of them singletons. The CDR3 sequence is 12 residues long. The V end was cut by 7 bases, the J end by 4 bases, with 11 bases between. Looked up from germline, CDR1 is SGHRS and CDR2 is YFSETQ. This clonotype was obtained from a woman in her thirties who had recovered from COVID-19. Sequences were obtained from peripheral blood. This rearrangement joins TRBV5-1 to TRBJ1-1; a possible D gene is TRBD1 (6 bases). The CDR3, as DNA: TGCGCCAGCTCACAGGGCGGCACTGAAGCTTTCTTT. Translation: CASSQGGTEAFF. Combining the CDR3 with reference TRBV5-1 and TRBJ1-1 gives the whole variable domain KAGVTQTPRYLIKTRGQQVTLSCSPISGHRSVSWYQQTPGQGLQFLFEYFSETQRNKGNFPGRFSGRQFSNSRSEMNVSTLELGDSALYLCASSQGGTEAFFGQGTRLTVV.